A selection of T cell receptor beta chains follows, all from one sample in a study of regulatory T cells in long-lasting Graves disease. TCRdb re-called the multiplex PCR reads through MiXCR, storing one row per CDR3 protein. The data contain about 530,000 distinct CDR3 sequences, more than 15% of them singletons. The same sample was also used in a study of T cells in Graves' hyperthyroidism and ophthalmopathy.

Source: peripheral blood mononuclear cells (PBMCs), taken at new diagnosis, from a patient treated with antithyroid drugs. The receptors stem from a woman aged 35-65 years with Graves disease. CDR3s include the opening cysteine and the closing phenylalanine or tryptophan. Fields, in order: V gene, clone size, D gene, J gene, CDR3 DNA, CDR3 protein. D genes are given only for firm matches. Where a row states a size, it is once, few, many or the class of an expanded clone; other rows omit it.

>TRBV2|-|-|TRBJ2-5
TGTGCCAGCAGCTTAGGTTATGTGGAGACCCAGTACTTC
CASSLGYVETQYF
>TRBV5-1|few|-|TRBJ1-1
TGCGCCAGCAGCTTGCGTGTTGCGGAAGGAAACACTGAAGCTTTCTTT
CASSLRVAEGNTEAFF
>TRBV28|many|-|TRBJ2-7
TGTGCCAGCAGTTTTTTATCTGACAGCACCAGCGAGCAGTACTTC
CASSFLSDSTSEQYF
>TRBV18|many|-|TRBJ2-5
TGTGCCAGCAGCACCCGACAGGTACAAGAGACCCAGTACTTC
CASSTRQVQETQYF
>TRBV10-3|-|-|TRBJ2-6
TGTGCCAGCACAGTTACTGGGGCCAACGTCCTGACTTTC
CASTVTGANVLTF
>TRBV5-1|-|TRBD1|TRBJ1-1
TGCGCCAGCAGCCAGGACCAACTCCCAACAGGGGATCGGACTGAAGCTTTCTTT
CASSQDQLPTGDRTEAFF
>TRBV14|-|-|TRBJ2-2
TGTGCCAGCAGCCAGTGGGCGTTCGCGGGGAACACCGGGGAGCTGTTTTTT
CASSQWAFAGNTGELFF
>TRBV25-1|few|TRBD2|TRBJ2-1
TGTGCCAGCAGCCTAGCGGGTCTATCCAATGAGCAGTTCTTC
CASSLAGLSNEQFF
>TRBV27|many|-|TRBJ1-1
TGTGCCAGCAGTCCGTGGACCATGAACACTGAAGCTTTCTTT
CASSPWTMNTEAFF
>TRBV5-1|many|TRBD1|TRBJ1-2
TGCGCCAGCAGCAGGGACAGGAGGACCGGCTACACCTTC
CASSRDRRTGYTF
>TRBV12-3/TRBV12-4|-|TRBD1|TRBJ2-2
TGTGCCAGCACCGGGACAGGGACTAACACCGGGGAGCTGTTTTTT
CASTGTGTNTGELFF
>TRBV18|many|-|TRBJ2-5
TGTGCCAGCTCACCGGGAACTAAAGAGACCCAGTACTTC
CASSPGTKETQYF
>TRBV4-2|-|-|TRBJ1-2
TGTGCCAGCAGCCAAGAGTGGCCCGGGACACCTACTCAGGGCTACACCTTC
CASSQEWPGTPTQGYTF
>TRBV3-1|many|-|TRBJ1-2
TGTGCCAGCAGCCCCCCCGCGGACATTAACTATGGCTACACCTTC
CASSPPADINYGYTF
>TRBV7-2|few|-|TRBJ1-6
TGTGCCAGCAGCAAAGGACTGAGCTCCTATAATTCACCCCTCCACTTT
CASSKGLSSYNSPLHF